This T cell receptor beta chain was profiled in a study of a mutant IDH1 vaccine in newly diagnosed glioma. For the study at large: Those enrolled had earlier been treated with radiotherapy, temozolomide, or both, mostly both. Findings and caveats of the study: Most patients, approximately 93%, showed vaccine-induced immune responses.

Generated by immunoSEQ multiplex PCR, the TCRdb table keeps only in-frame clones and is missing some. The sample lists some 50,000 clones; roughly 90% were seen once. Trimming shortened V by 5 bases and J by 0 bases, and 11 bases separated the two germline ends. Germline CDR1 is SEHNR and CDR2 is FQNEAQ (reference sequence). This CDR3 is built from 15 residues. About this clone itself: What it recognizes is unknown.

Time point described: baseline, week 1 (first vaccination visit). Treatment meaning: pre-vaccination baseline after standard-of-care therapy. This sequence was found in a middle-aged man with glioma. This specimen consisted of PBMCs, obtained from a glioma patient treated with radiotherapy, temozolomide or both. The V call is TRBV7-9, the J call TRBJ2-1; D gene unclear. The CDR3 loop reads CASSRTPSSYNEQFF. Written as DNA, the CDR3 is TGTGCCAGCAGCCGGACCCCGAGCTCCTACAATGAGCAGTTCTTC.